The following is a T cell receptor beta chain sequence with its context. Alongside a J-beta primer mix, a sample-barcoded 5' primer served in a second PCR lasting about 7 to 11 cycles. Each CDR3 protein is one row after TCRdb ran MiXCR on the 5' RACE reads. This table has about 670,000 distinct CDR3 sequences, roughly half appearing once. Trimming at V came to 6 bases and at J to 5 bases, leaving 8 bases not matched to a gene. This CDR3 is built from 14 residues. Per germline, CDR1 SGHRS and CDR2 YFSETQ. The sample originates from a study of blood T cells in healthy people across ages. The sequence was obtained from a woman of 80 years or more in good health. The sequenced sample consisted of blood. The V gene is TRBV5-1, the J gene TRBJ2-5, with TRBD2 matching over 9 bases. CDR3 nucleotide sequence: TGCGCCAGCACCTGCGTAGCGGGAGCCGAGACCCAGTACTTC. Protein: CASTCVAGAETQYF.